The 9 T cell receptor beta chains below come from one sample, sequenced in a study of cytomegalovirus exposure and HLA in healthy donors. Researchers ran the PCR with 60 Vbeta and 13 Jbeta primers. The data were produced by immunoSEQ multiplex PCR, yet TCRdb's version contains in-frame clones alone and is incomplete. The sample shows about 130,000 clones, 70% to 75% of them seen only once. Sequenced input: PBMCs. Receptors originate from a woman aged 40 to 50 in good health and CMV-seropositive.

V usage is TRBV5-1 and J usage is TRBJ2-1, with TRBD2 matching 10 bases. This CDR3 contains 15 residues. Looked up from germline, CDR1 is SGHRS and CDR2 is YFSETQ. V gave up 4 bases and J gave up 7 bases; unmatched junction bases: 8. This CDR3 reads CASSLGLAAGNEQFF. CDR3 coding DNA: TGCGCCAGCAGCCTCGGACTAGCGGCGGGGAATGAGCAGTTCTTC.

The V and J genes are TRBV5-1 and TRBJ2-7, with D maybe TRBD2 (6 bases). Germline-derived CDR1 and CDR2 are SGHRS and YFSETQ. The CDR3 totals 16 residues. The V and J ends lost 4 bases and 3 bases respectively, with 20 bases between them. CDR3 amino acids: CASSARGGSANYEQYF. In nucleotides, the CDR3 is TGCGCCAGCAGCGCCCGAGGAGGGTCGGCGAACTACGAGCAGTACTTC.

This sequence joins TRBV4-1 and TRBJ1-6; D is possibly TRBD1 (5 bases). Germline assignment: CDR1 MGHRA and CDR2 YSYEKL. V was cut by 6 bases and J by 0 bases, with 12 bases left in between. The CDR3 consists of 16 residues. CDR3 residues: CASRGGESSYNSPLHF. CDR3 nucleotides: TGCGCCAGCAGGGGGGGTGAAAGCTCCTATAATTCACCCCTCCACTTT.

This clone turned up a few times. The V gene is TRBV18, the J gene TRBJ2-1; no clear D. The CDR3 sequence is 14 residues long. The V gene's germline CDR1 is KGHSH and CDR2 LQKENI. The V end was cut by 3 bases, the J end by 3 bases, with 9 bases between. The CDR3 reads CASSPRAGYNEQFF. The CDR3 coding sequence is TGTGCCAGCTCACCTCGAGCCGGCTACAATGAGCAGTTCTTC.

For the CDR3, the DNA is TGTGCCAGCAGCTTGGGGGGGGACAAGACAGATACGCAGTATTTT. Residues: CASSLGGDKTDTQYF. V is TRBV7-9 and J is TRBJ2-3; a possible D gene is TRBD2 (7 bases). The CDR3 covers 15 residues. V lost 3 bases, J lost 3 bases, and 13 bases lay in between. Germline-derived CDR1 and CDR2 are SEHNR and FQNEAQ (reference sequence).

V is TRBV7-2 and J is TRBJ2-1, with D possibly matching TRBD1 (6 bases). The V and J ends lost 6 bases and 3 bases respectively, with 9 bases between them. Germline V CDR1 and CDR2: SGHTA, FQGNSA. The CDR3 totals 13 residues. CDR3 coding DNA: TGTGCCAGCAGTCGGGACAACTACAATGAGCAGTTCTTC. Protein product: CASSRDNYNEQFF.

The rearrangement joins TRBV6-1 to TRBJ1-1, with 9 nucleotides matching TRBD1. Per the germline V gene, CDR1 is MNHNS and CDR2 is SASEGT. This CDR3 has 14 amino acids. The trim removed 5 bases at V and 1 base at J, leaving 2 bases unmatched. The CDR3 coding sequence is TGTGCCAGCAGTCCGGACAGGGGGAACACTGAAGCTTTCTTT. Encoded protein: CASSPDRGNTEAFF.

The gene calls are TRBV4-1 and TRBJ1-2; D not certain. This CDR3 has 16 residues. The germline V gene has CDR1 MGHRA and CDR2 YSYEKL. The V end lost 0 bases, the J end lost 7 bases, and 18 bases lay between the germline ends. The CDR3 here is CASSQDPGRGNTGYTF. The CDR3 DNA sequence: TGCGCCAGCAGCCAAGACCCTGGCCGGGGAAACACTGGCTACACCTTC.

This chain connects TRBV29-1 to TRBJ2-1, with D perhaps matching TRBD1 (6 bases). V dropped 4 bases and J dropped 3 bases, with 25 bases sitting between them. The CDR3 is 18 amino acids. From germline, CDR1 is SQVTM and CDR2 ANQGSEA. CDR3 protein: CSVVFLGRAGQNYNEQFF. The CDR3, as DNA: TGCAGCGTTGTTTTTCTCGGTCGGGCTGGACAGAACTACAATGAGCAGTTCTTC.